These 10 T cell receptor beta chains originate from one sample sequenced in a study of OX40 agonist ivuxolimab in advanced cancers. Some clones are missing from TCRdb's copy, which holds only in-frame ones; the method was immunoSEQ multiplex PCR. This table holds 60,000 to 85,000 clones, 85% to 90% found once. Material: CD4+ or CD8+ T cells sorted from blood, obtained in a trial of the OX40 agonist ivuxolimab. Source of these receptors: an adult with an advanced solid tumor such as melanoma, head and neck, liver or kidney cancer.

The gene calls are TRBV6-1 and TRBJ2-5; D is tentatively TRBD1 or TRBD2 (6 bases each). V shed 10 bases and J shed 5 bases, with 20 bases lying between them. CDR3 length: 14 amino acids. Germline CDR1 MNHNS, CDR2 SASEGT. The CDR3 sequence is CATTAIGGRETQYF. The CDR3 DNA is TGTGCCACCACCGCTATAGGGGGGCGTGAGACCCAGTACTTC.

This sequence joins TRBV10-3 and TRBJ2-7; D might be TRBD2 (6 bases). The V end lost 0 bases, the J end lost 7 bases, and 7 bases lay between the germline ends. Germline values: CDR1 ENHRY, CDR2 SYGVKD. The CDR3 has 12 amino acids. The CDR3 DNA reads TGTGCCATCAGTGAGTCGGCGGGGGAGCAGTACTTC. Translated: CAISESAGEQYF.

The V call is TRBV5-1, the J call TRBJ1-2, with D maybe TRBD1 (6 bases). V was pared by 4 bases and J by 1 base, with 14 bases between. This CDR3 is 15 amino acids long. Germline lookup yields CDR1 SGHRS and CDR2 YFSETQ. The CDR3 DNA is TGCGCCAGCAGCCTGGGGGCGCCTAGTAACTATGGCTACACCTTC. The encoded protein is CASSLGAPSNYGYTF. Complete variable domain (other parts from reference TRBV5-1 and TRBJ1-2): KAGVTQTPRYLIKTRGQQVTLSCSPISGHRSVSWYQQTPGQGLQFLFEYFSETQRNKGNFPGRFSGRQFSNSRSEMNVSTLELGDSALYLCASSLGAPSNYGYTFGSGTRLTVV.

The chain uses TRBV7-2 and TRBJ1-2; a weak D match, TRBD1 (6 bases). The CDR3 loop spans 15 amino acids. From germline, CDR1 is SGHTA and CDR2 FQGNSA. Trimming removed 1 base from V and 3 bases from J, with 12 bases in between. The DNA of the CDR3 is TGTGCCAGCAGCTTAGAGCACCACAGGGACTATGGCTACACCTTC. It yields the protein CASSLEHHRDYGYTF.

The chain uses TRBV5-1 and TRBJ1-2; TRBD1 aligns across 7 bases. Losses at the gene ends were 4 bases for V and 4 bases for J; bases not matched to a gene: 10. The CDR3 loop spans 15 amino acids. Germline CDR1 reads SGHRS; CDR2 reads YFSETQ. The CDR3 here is CASSPPTGMGYGYTF. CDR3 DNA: TGCGCCAGCAGCCCCCCGACAGGGATGGGCTATGGCTACACCTTC.

The CDR3 reads CAWSHGLGTGELFF. The CDR3 DNA is TGTGCCTGGAGTCACGGGCTTGGGACCGGGGAGCTGTTTTTT. The rearrangement uses TRBV30 and TRBJ2-2; D is unclear. This CDR3 has 14 residues. Germline V gene sequence: CDR1 GTSNPN, CDR2 SVGIG (reference sequence). Trimming took 2 bases from V and 5 from J, leaving 12 bases between them. The full variable domain, in which reference TRBV30 and TRBJ2-2 provide the parts outside the CDR3, is SQTIHQWPATLVQPVGSPLSLECTVEGTSNPNLYWYRQAAGRGLQLLFYSVGIGQISSEVPQNLSASRPQDRQFILSSKKLLLSDSGFYLCAWSHGLGTGELFFGEGSRLTVL.

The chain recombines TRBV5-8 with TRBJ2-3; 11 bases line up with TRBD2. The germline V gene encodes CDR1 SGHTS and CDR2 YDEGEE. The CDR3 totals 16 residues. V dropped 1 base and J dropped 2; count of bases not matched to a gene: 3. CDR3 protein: CASSLIAGGPTDTQYF. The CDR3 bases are TGTGCCAGCAGCTTGATAGCGGGAGGGCCCACAGATACGCAGTATTTT.

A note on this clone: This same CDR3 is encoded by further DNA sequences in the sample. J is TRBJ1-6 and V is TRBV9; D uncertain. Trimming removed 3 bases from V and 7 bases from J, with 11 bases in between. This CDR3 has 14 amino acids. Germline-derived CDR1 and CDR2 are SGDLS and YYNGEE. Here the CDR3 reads CASSEGGQNSPLHF. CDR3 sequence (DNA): TGTGCCAGCAGCGAAGGAGGGCAAAATTCACCCCTCCACTTT.

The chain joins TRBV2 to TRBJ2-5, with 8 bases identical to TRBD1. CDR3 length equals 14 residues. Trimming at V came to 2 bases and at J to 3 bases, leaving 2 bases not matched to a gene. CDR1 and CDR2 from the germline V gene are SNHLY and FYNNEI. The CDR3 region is CASSERTGKETQYF. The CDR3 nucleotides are TGTGCCAGCAGTGAAAGGACAGGGAAAGAGACCCAGTACTTC.

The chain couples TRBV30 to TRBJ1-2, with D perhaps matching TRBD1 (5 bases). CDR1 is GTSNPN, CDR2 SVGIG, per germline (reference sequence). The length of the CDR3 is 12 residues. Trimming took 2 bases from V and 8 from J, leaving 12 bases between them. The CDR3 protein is CAWSPDSHGYTF. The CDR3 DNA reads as TGTGCCTGGAGTCCAGACAGTCACGGCTACACCTTC.